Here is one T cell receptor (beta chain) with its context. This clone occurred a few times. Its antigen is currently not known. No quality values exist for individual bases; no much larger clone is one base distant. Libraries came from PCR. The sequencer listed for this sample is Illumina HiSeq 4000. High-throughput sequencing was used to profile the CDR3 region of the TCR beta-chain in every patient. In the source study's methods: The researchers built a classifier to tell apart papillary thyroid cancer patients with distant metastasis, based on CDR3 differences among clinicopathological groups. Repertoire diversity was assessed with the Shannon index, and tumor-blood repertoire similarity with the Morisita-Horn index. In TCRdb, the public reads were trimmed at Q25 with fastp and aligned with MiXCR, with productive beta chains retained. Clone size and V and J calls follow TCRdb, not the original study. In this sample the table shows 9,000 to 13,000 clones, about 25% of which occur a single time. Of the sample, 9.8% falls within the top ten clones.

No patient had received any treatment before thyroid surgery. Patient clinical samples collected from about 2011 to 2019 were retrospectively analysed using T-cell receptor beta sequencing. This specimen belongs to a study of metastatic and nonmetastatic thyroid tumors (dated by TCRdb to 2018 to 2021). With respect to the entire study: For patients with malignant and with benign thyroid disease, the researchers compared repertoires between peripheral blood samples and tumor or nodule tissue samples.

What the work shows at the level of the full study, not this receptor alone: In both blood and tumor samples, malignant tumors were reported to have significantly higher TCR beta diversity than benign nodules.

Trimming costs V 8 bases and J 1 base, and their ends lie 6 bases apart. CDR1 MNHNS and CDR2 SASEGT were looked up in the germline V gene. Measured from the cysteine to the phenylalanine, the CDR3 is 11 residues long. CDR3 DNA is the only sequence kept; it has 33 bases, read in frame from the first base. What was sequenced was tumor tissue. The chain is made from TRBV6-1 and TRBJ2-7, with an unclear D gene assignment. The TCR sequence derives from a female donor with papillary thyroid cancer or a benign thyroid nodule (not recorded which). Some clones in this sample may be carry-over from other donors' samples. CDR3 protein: CASQESYEQYF. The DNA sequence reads TGTGCCAGCCAGGAGTCCTACGAGCAGTACTTC.